The clone carrying this T cell receptor (delta chain) was seen a few times. One junction end does not reproduce the germline sequence, and a read error may be involved. The entry originates in a study of gamma-delta T cells after stem cell transplantation. TCRdb fed the RT-PCR reads to CATT. This sample has about 2,500 delta-chain clones, with roughly 19% found just once. The CDR3 loop spans 15 amino acids. Germline CDR1 is TSWWSYY and CDR2 is QGS. Sequencing input: gamma-delta T cells. This TCR derives from a human donor. It is not recorded whose cells these are; they may come from a transplant donor. V is TRDV1 and J is TRDJ1, with 7 bases identical to TRDD3. CDR3 sequence: CALGALWGRTDKLIF. The CDR3 bases are TGCGCTCTTGGGGCCCTGTGGGGGAGAACCGATAAACTCATCTTT.